A selection of T cell receptor beta chains follows, all from one sample in a study of T cell clonotyping in hematopoietic cell transplantation. Produced via immunoSEQ multiplex PCR; TCRdb's table is partial and in-frame only. This sample yields over 25,000 clones, of which approximately 90% are seen a single time; roughly 10% belongs to the top ten. The sequenced sample was PBMCs, obtained 100 days after allogeneic stem cell transplant. These TCRs come from a female patient aged 45 to 65 who had an allogeneic stem cell transplant from a related donor, so the T cells may come from the graft donor. Some clones in this sample may be carry-over from other donors' samples. Both conserved end residues are part of each CDR3. D genes are given only for firm matches. The size entry is marked missing in some rows and otherwise reads once, few, many or a size class.

j_call	clone_size	cdr3_length	v_call	d_call	cdr3_nt	cdr3_aa
TRBJ2-1	NA	11	TRBV20-1	NA	TGCAGTGCTAGGGAGGACAGTCTGCCGTTCTTC	CSAREDSLPFF
TRBJ1-1	NA	15	TRBV21-1	NA	TGTGCCAGCAGCAAAGTACGGGGGCTGAACACTGAAGCTTTCTTT	CASSKVRGLNTEAFF
TRBJ1-1	NA	11	TRBV2	NA	TGTGCCAGCATGTACGACACTGAAGCTTTCTTT	CASMYDTEAFF
TRBJ2-1	NA	14	TRBV11-3	TRBD2	TGTGCCAGCAGCTTTCGGGGGGGCCACAATGAGCAGTTCTTC	CASSFRGGHNEQFF
TRBJ2-5	NA	15	TRBV6-5	TRBD2	TGTGCCAGCAGTTACTCGAGCCTAGCGGAAGAGACCCAGTACTTC	CASSYSSLAEETQYF
TRBJ1-5	NA	14	TRBV30	NA	TGTGCCTGGAGTGGTGGGGCCCGGAATCAGCCCCAGCATTTT	CAWSGGARNQPQHF
TRBJ1-3	once	16	TRBV27	TRBD1	TGTGCCAGCAGTCCGCAAGGGACAGCGTCTGGAAACACCATATATTTT	CASSPQGTASGNTIYF
TRBJ1-2	NA	15	TRBV4-1	TRBD1	TGCGCCAGCAGCCAGCCCGGGACAGAAGGATGGGGCTACACCTTC	CASSQPGTEGWGYTF
TRBJ1-2	NA	16	TRBV10-3	NA	TGTGCCATCAGTGACGTCAGCGGGGTCCAGCCCGGTGGCTACACCTTC	CAISDVSGVQPGGYTF
TRBJ1-1	once	15	TRBV7-3	TRBD1	TGTGCCAGCAGCTTGTTACAGGGGCCGAACACTGAAGCTTTCTTT	CASSLLQGPNTEAFF
TRBJ2-3	once	16	TRBV2	TRBD1	TGTGCCAGCAGGAATCGACAGGGGAGGTTGTCAGATACGCAGTATTTT	CASRNRQGRLSDTQYF
TRBJ1-5	once	15	TRBV2	NA	TGTGCCAGCTCCATCGGCGGGGGTGGCAATCAGCCCCAGCATTTT	CASSIGGGGNQPQHF
TRBJ2-3	NA	15	TRBV6-4	NA	TGTGCCAGCAGTATCGGCGATGGGGTCGCGGATACGCAGTATTTT	CASSIGDGVADTQYF
TRBJ2-1	NA	19	TRBV19	TRBD2	TGTGCCAGTAGTATAGTCCTAGCGGGGGGATACGGGTCCTACAATGAGCAGTTCTTC	CASSIVLAGGYGSYNEQFF
TRBJ2-1	NA	22	TRBV27	TRBD1	TGTGCCAGCAGTTTAGCCCACGGGACAGGGGTCCTTTTAGAACCCGGTATTAATGAGCAGTTCTTC	CASSLAHGTGVLLEPGINEQFF
TRBJ1-1	NA	12	TRBV29-1	TRBD1	TGCAGCGTTCGGTCAGGGGGCGTTGAAGCTTTCTTT	CSVRSGGVEAFF
TRBJ1-1	NA	11	TRBV7-9	NA	TGTGCCAGCAGCTTCGGAACTGAAGCTTTCTTT	CASSFGTEAFF
TRBJ2-6	NA	13	TRBV30	NA	TGTGCCTGGAGTATCTCTGGGGCCAACGTCCTGACTTTC	CAWSISGANVLTF
TRBJ2-3	NA	15	TRBV5-1	TRBD1	TGCGCCAGCAGCTTGGATCAGGGGGTAACAGATACGCAGTATTTT	CASSLDQGVTDTQYF
TRBJ2-7	NA	11	TRBV30	TRBD1	TGTTCCGGACAGGGATCCTACGAGCAGTACTTC	CSGQGSYEQYF
TRBJ1-2	once	15	TRBV5-1	NA	TGCGCCAGCAGCTTGGATGAGCCGACTAGGTATGGCTACACCTTC	CASSLDEPTRYGYTF
TRBJ2-7	NA	14	TRBV6-1	TRBD1	TGTGCCAGCAGCCGGGACAGGGTGGCCCACGAGCAGTACTTC	CASSRDRVAHEQYF
TRBJ1-1	NA	14	TRBV5-1	NA	TGCGCCAGCAGCCCGAGTGGGGGGTGGACTGAAGCTTTCTTT	CASSPSGGWTEAFF
TRBJ2-3	NA	13	TRBV7-2	TRBD2	TGTGCCACGCGGGGGGGCGGCACAGATACGCAGTATTTT	CATRGGGTDTQYF
TRBJ1-5	NA	14	TRBV2	NA	TGTGCCAGCAGTGAACTTGGGGGTGGGGAGCCCCAGCATTTT	CASSELGGGEPQHF
TRBJ1-6	once	14	TRBV30	NA	TGTGCCGAAACCAGGGGTAACGGCTTTTCACCCCTCCACTTT	CAETRGNGFSPLHF
TRBJ1-1	NA	13	TRBV6-5	NA	TGTGCCAGCAGCCGGGGGGGGGACACTGAAGCTTTCTTT	CASSRGGDTEAFF
TRBJ1-1	NA	13	TRBV30	NA	TGTGCCTGGACTCCCGTGGGTTGGACTGAAGCTTTCTTT	CAWTPVGWTEAFF
TRBJ1-2	NA	14	TRBV5-1	NA	TGCGCCAGCAGCCCGACGCGGGACGGATATGGCTACACCTTC	CASSPTRDGYGYTF
TRBJ1-1	NA	15	TRBV16	NA	TGTGCCAGCAGCCAATTTGGGCAAAAGAACACTGAAGCTTTCTTT	CASSQFGQKNTEAFF
TRBJ1-1	NA	12	TRBV11-2	NA	TGTGCCAGCTCTCGGGAGAACACTGAAGCTTTCTTT	CASSRENTEAFF
TRBJ1-5	NA	16	TRBV19	NA	TGTGCCAGTAGTATAGCGGATCGACTTAGCAATCAGCCCCAGCATTTT	CASSIADRLSNQPQHF
TRBJ1-6	few	12	TRBV6-5	NA	TGTGCCAGCAGTTACCCACATTCACCCCTCCACTTT	CASSYPHSPLHF
TRBJ1-2	NA	12	TRBV29-1	NA	TGCAGCGTTCATAACACCGAAGATGGCTACACCTTC	CSVHNTEDGYTF
TRBJ2-7	NA	15	TRBV13	NA	TGTGCCAGCAGCTTAGTGAACAGACCTTCCTACGAGCAGTACTTC	CASSLVNRPSYEQYF
TRBJ1-1	NA	14	TRBV2	TRBD1	TGTGCCAGCAGTTCCGGACAGGGAAACGCTGAAGCTTTCTTT	CASSSGQGNAEAFF
TRBJ1-6	once	14	TRBV5-8	NA	TGTGCCAGCAGCTTGGCGGGAAATAATTCACCCCTCCACTTT	CASSLAGNNSPLHF
TRBJ1-4	NA	12	TRBV29-1	NA	TGCAGCGTTGACTCGGCTAATGAAAAACTGTTTTTT	CSVDSANEKLFF